The next 28 T cell receptor beta chains were all read from a single sample in a study of blood T cell repertoires in COVID-19. Measured with immunoSEQ multiplex PCR; TCRdb has only the in-frame clones, and not every one. This sample has 310,000 or so clones, with more than 70% found just once. What was sequenced was peripheral blood. The receptors were sampled from a woman aged 25 to 39 with COVID-19, enrolled during active disease.

The V gene is TRBV28, the J gene TRBJ2-7, with 10 bases identical to TRBD2. The CDR3 runs to 16 residues. Germline CDR1 and CDR2: MDHEN and SYDVKM. The ends lost 5 bases at V and 4 bases at J; junction bases unmatched: 11. Written as DNA, the CDR3 is TGTGCCAGCAGTCCCTACCAATGGACTAGCGGATACGAGCAGTACTTC. Translating gives CASSPYQWTSGYEQYF.

CDR3 protein: CASSLPRTSGRDTDTQYF. The CDR3 region has the DNA TGTGCCAGCAGTTTACCCCGGACTAGCGGGAGGGATACAGATACGCAGTATTTT. This sequence joins TRBV28 and TRBJ2-3; TRBD2 aligns across 15 bases. The CDR3 length is 18 residues. Germline values: CDR1 MDHEN, CDR2 SYDVKM. V trimming: 2 bases; J trimming: 3 bases; junction bases outside the gene matches: 6.

The chain employs TRBV5-1 and TRBJ2-1; tentatively, D is TRBD2 (6 bases). Per the germline V gene, CDR1 is SGHRS and CDR2 is YFSETQ. The CDR3 spans 12 residues. The germline V and J ends were trimmed by 2 bases and 8 bases, with 8 bases remaining between them. This chain's CDR3 is CASSFPGDEQFF. The CDR3 nucleotides read TGCGCCAGCAGCTTCCCGGGAGATGAGCAGTTCTTC.

The chain uses TRBV27 and TRBJ2-1; 7 positions agree with TRBD2. Germline V lookup: CDR1 MNHEY, CDR2 SMNVEV (reference sequence). The CDR3 sequence is 14 residues long. V was pared by 2 bases and J by 7 bases, with 5 bases of the junction left unmatched. The CDR3 DNA follows: TGTGCCAGCAGTTTAAACGGGAGGTTTAATGAGCAGTTCTTC. This translates into CASSLNGRFNEQFF.

This sequence joins TRBV18 and TRBJ2-3; TRBD1 matches at 7 bases. Germline CDR1 is KGHSH and CDR2 is LQKENI. The CDR3 is 13 residues long. The V gene end was trimmed by 5 bases and the J gene end by 7 bases; junction bases not matched to a gene: 6. CDR3 coding DNA: TGTGCCAGCTCAGGGGCGACAGGGAATACGCAGTATTTT. Its protein product is CASSGATGNTQYF.

This clone occurred a few times. This chain links TRBV5-6 with TRBJ1-2; maybe TRBD1 (5 bases). Between the trimmed V and J ends, which lost 4 bases and 6 bases, there was a span of 13 bases. The CDR3 length is 13 residues. Germline CDR1 and CDR2: SGHDT and YYEEEE. The CDR3 here is CASSPLTVHGYTF. CDR3 nucleotides: TGTGCCAGCAGCCCACTGACAGTTCATGGCTACACCTTC.

The chain employs TRBV19 and TRBJ2-7; TRBD2 is a possible D gene (6 bases). The CDR3 has 12 residues. V lost 10 bases to trimming and J lost 0 bases, with 10 bases between them. Germline-derived CDR1 and CDR2 are LNHDA and SQIVND (reference sequence). The CDR3 DNA follows: TGTGCCACCGGAGGGAACTCCTACGAGCAGTACTTC. It is translated as CATGGNSYEQYF.

This chain joins TRBV6-5 and TRBJ1-5; TRBD1 agrees at 8 bases. From germline, CDR1 is MNHEY and CDR2 SVGAGI. This CDR3 comprises 14 residues. V trimming: 5 bases; J trimming: 7 bases; junction bases outside the gene matches: 7. The CDR3 nucleotides are TGTGCCAGCAGTCCACAGGGGGGGTCCCAGCCCCAGCATTTT. It is translated as CASSPQGGSQPQHF.

This sequence joins TRBV5-4 and TRBJ2-7; 7 bases align to TRBD2. The CDR3 is 16 residues long. Germline CDR1 is SGHNT and CDR2 is YYREEE (reference sequence). The V segment lost 0 bases and the J segment 3 bases; nucleotides outside the gene matches: 9. CDR3 coding DNA: TGTGCCAGCAGCTTGGATTCGGGCGGGAGTGGCTACGAGCAGTACTTC. Protein: CASSLDSGGSGYEQYF. The complete variable domain, with remaining parts taken from reference TRBV5-4 and TRBJ2-7, reads ETGVTQSPTHLIKTRGQQVTLRCSSQSGHNTVSWYQQALGQGPQFIFQYYREEENGRGNFPPRFSGLQFPNYSSELNVNALELDDSALYLCASSLDSGGSGYEQYFGPGTRLTVT.

This clone was found a few times. This chain links TRBV3-1 (or the pseudogene TRBV3-2) with TRBJ1-1, with D perhaps TRBD1 (5 bases). CDR3 length: 15 amino acids. V lost 4 bases and J lost 4, with 16 bases in between. In germline, CDR1 is LGHDT, CDR2 YNNKEL (reference sequence). CDR3 bases: TGTGCCAGCAGCCGCCAAAGTTGGGGGGGCACTGAAGCTTTCTTT. Translating gives CASSRQSWGGTEAFF.

The V gene is TRBV30, the J gene TRBJ2-7; TRBD2 agrees at 8 bases. In germline, CDR1 is GTSNPN, CDR2 SVGIG (reference sequence). The CDR3 has 14 residues. V lost 1 base, J lost 7 bases, and 9 bases stayed unmatched. CDR3 DNA sequence: TGTGCCTGGAGTGAGACTAGCGCTTCGGGGGAGCAGTACTTC. Protein product: CAWSETSASGEQYF.

The V gene is TRBV5-4, the J gene TRBJ2-7; the D gene is possibly TRBD1 (6 bases). Per germline, CDR1 SGHNT and CDR2 YYREEE (reference sequence). The CDR3 length is 16 residues. V lost 0 bases and J 4 bases, leaving 17 bases between the germline ends. The chain's CDR3 is CASSLARQERRYEQYF. The CDR3 region has the DNA TGTGCCAGCAGCTTGGCGAGACAGGAGCGGCGTTACGAGCAGTACTTC.

The V call is TRBV27, the J call TRBJ1-1; 8 bases map to TRBD1. Germline CDR1 is MNHEY and CDR2 is SMNVEV (reference sequence). The V and J ends lost 5 bases and 0 bases, in that order; junction bases with no gene match: 5. The CDR3 runs 15 residues. The CDR3 sequence: CASSTTGGMNTEAFF. The CDR3 coding sequence is TGTGCCAGCAGTACTACAGGGGGAATGAACACTGAAGCTTTCTTT.

This clone showed up just once. The J gene is TRBJ1-2, the V gene TRBV6-5; D gene uncertain. The CDR3 length is 15 residues. CDR1 is MNHEY and CDR2 is SVGAGI in the germline V gene. Deletions cut 6 bases from V and 0 bases from J, with 14 bases between. CDR3 loop: CASRDFSLANYGYTF. As DNA, the CDR3 is TGTGCCAGCAGGGACTTCAGCTTAGCTAACTATGGCTACACCTTC.

This rearrangement joins TRBV6-5 to TRBJ2-2; perhaps TRBD1 as D (5 bases). Between the trimmed V and J ends, which lost 4 bases and 5 bases, there was a span of 11 bases. Germline V CDR1 and CDR2: MNHEY, SVGAGI. The CDR3 runs 14 residues. CDR3 in amino acids: CASSLWSGTGELFF. CDR3 in DNA: TGTGCCAGCAGTTTATGGTCAGGGACCGGGGAGCTGTTTTTT.

The gene calls are TRBV18 and TRBJ1-1, with a tentative D call TRBD1 (5 bases). Germline V gene lookup returns CDR1 KGHSH and CDR2 LQKENI. Trimming took 5 bases from V and 1 from J, leaving 8 bases between them. The CDR3 covers 13 residues. Here the CDR3 reads CASSVTANTEAFF. In DNA form, the CDR3 reads TGTGCCAGCTCAGTGACAGCGAACACTGAAGCTTTCTTT. The variable domain in full, with the rest retrieved from reference TRBV18 and TRBJ1-1, is NAGVMQNPRHLVRRRGQEARLRCSPMKGHSHVYWYRQLPEEGLKFMVYLQKENIIDESGMPKERFSAEFPKEGPSILRIQQVVRGDSAAYFCASSVTANTEAFFGQGTRLTVV.

The chain couples TRBV5-4 to TRBJ2-5, with 8 positions matching TRBD2. The CDR3 covers 15 residues. With 4 bases clipped from V and 1 base from J, the junction kept 6 bases outside the gene matches. In germline, CDR1 is SGHNT, CDR2 YYREEE (reference sequence). DNA of the CDR3: TGTGCCAGCAGCCGTAGCGGGGCCCTCCAAGAGACCCAGTACTTC. Its translation is CASSRSGALQETQYF. Together with reference TRBV5-4 and TRBJ2-5, the CDR3 gives the full variable domain: ETGVTQSPTHLIKTRGQQVTLRCSSQSGHNTVSWYQQALGQGPQFIFQYYREEENGRGNFPPRFSGLQFPNYSSELNVNALELDDSALYLCASSRSGALQETQYFGPGTRLLVL.

V is TRBV29-1 and J is TRBJ1-2; a weak D match, TRBD1 (6 bases). The CDR3 sequence is 14 residues long. V was shortened by 6 bases and J by 0 bases, with 14 bases between the two germline ends. CDR1 is SQVTM, CDR2 ANQGSEA, per germline. The CDR3 reads CSVEDSRTNYGYTF. The CDR3 DNA reads TGCAGCGTCGAGGACAGCCGGACTAACTATGGCTACACCTTC.

V and J are TRBV7-2 and TRBJ2-5; 7 bases fit TRBD1. J was trimmed by 2 bases and V by 2 bases; bases with no gene match: 5. The CDR3 is 15 amino acids. The germline V gene encodes CDR1 SGHTA and CDR2 FQGNSA. The CDR3: CASSLLGGGQETQYF. CDR3 DNA: TGTGCCAGCAGCTTATTAGGGGGCGGGCAAGAGACCCAGTACTTC.

J is TRBJ2-5 and V is TRBV4-3; 9 positions match TRBD2. The CDR3 is 17 residues long. The trim removed 0 bases at V and 5 bases at J, leaving 10 bases unmatched. Germline V gene data show CDR1 as LGHNA and CDR2 as YSLEER. CDR3 residues: CASSQEGSREGRETQYF. The CDR3 DNA is TGCGCCAGCAGCCAAGAAGGGTCGCGGGAGGGTCGGGAGACCCAGTACTTC.

This chain links TRBV6-5 with TRBJ1-1; perhaps TRBD1 as D (5 bases). The CDR3 covers 12 residues. Germline CDR1 reads MNHEY; CDR2 reads SVGAGI. Trimming left V 2 bases short and J 12 bases short, with 13 bases between. The CDR3, as DNA: TGTGCCAGCAGTTACCGGGGAGGGGTAACTTTCTTT. Translation: CASSYRGGVTFF.

The rearrangement joins TRBV21-1 to TRBJ1-1; the DNA was not used to check the table's D call, TRBD1. TRBV21-1 is listed as a pseudogene. The CDR3 sequence is 13 residues long. The CDR3 DNA reads as TGTGCCAGCAGCGAGACAGGGGTCACTGAAGCTTTCTTT. This translates into CASSETGVTEAFF.

The chain joins TRBV18 to TRBJ1-2, with D perhaps TRBD1 (6 bases). Germline V gene lookup returns CDR1 KGHSH and CDR2 LQKENI. The CDR3 sequence is 13 residues long. The V and J ends lost 2 bases and 3 bases respectively, with 7 bases between them. The CDR3, as DNA: TGTGCCAGCTCACCATCAGGGGACTATGGCTACACCTTC. This translates into CASSPSGDYGYTF. Full variable domain (outside the CDR3, taken from reference TRBV18 and TRBJ1-2): NAGVMQNPRHLVRRRGQEARLRCSPMKGHSHVYWYRQLPEEGLKFMVYLQKENIIDESGMPKERFSAEFPKEGPSILRIQQVVRGDSAAYFCASSPSGDYGYTFGSGTRLTVV.

The J gene is TRBJ2-6, the V gene TRBV7-9; tentatively, D is TRBD2 (6 bases). The CDR3 runs to 15 residues. V gave up 6 bases and J gave up 2 bases, with 11 bases separating them. From germline, CDR1 is SEHNR and CDR2 FQNEAQ (reference sequence). The CDR3 region has the DNA TGTGCCAGCAGATCCGGGGAGGCTGGGGCCAACGTCCTGACTTTC. This codes for CASRSGEAGANVLTF.

As concerns this clone: The sample has other DNA sequences that encode this CDR3 too. The J gene is TRBJ1-1, the V gene TRBV5-1; maybe TRBD1 (5 bases). The germline gives CDR1 SGHRS, CDR2 YFSETQ. The CDR3 extends over 14 amino acids. Trimming shortened V by 1 base and J by 0 bases, and 7 bases separated the two germline ends. CDR3 in amino acids: CASSLRGMNTEAFF. The CDR3 DNA sequence: TGCGCCAGCAGCTTGCGGGGGATGAACACTGAAGCTTTCTTT.

The chain uses TRBV4-1 and TRBJ1-4, with D hard to call. The germline CDR1 and CDR2 sequences are MGHRA and YSYEKL. The CDR3 runs 16 residues. V shed 0 bases and J shed 5 bases, with 13 bases lying between them. The CDR3 loop is CASSQEATEKNEKLFF. The CDR3 bases are TGCGCCAGCAGCCAAGAAGCAACAGAGAAGAATGAAAAACTGTTTTTT.

The chain combines TRBV18 with TRBJ2-2; 7 nucleotides agree with TRBD1. Trimming took 3 bases from V and 6 from J; bases not matched to a gene: 13. The CDR3 is made up of 17 amino acids. The V gene's germline CDR1 is KGHSH and CDR2 LQKENI. This CDR3 reads CASSPIRSTGYAGELFF. DNA for the CDR3: TGTGCCAGCTCACCTATACGGTCGACAGGGTATGCCGGGGAGCTGTTTTTT.

V and J are TRBV10-3 and TRBJ2-7, with D possibly matching TRBD2 (5 bases). The CDR3 consists of 11 residues. V was shortened by 10 bases and J by 7 bases, with 14 bases between the two germline ends. Germline assignment: CDR1 ENHRY and CDR2 SYGVKD. This CDR3 reads CANGRGEEQYF. The CDR3 nucleotides read TGTGCCAATGGACGGGGAGAGGAGCAGTACTTC.